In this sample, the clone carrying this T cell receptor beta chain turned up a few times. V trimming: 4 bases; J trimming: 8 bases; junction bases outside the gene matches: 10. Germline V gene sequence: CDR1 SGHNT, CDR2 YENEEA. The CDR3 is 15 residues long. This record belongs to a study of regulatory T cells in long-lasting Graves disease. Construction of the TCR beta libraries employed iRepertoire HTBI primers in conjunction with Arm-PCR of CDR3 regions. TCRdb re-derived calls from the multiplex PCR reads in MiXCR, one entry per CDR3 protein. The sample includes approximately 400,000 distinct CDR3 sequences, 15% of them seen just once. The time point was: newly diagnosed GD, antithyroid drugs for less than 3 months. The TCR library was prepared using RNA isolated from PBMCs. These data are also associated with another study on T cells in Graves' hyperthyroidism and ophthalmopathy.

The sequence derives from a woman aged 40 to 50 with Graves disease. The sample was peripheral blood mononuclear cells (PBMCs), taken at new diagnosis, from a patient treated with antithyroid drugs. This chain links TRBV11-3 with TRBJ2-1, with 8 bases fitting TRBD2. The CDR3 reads CASSSGGGRSHEQFF. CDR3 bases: TGTGCCAGCAGCTCTGGTGGCGGGAGGAGCCATGAGCAGTTCTTC.